This TCR beta chain emerged from a study of OX40 agonist ivuxolimab in advanced cancers. Study background: The patients' treatment was ivuxolimab, an agonistic anti-OX40 (CD134) antibody. Study-wide results and limits: Low clonal expansion, among the lowest seen, marked partial responders at 0.1-3.0 mg/kg. Fewer expanded clones were found on average in CD4+ than in CD8+ T cells.

Note on this clone: Antigen: not known.

Repertoires were generated with immunoSEQ multiplex PCR, while TCRdb's copy carries only in-frame clones and drops some. The table has about 70,000 clones, 86% seen once; the top ten hold approximately 8%. The germline gives CDR1 SGHKS, CDR2 YYEKEE (reference sequence). The germline V and J ends were trimmed by 3 bases and 4 bases, with 8 bases remaining between them. The CDR3 spans 13 residues. The gene calls are TRBV5-5 and TRBJ1-3, with no clear D. This clonotype was obtained from an adult with an advanced solid tumor such as melanoma, head and neck, liver or kidney cancer. The material was CD4+ or CD8+ T cells sorted from blood, obtained in a trial of the OX40 agonist ivuxolimab. The CDR3 nucleotides read TGTGCCAGCAGCTCCCCGGGCGGAAACACCATATATTTT. Its protein product is CASSSPGGNTIYF.